Listed here are 22 T cell receptor beta chains from one sample, sequenced in a study of T cell changes during pregnancy in multiple sclerosis. The method was immunoSEQ multiplex PCR; TCRdb's version includes in-frame clones alone and lacks a portion of them. This sample has tens of thousands of clones, with 80% to 90% found just once. Material: CD4+ T cells from peripheral blood mononuclear cells, obtained before pregnancy. These receptors all come from a female donor with multiple sclerosis, enrolled in a pregnancy study.

The chain carries TRBV11-3 and TRBJ2-1, with 8 bases that match TRBD2. V shed 1 base, J shed 5 bases, and the junction held 4 bases outside the gene matches. CDR1 SGHNT and CDR2 YENEEA come from the germline V gene. The CDR3 contains 15 residues. CDR3 DNA sequence: TGTGCCAGCAGCTTAGTGTCGGGAGGGAACAATGAGCAGTTCTTC. This codes for CASSLVSGGNNEQFF.

This clone has only one observation. The rearrangement uses TRBV18 and TRBJ2-7, with TRBD1 identical over 8 bases. This CDR3 has 15 amino acids. CDR1 and CDR2 (germline): KGHSH, LQKENI. V lost 4 bases, J lost 3 bases, and 8 bases stayed unmatched. The CDR3 region has the DNA TGTGCCAGCTCACGAAAGGGACAGGAGGTCTACGAGCAGTACTTC. Protein product: CASSRKGQEVYEQYF.

The chain recombines TRBV10-1 with TRBJ2-7; 9 bases map to TRBD2. V gave up 3 bases and J gave up 5 bases; unmatched junction bases: 11. The CDR3 is 16 residues long. The V gene's germline CDR1 is WNHNN and CDR2 SYGVQD (reference sequence). Here the CDR3 reads CASSDASGMLFHEQYF. The CDR3 DNA reads as TGCGCCAGCAGTGATGCTAGCGGGATGTTATTCCACGAGCAGTACTTC.

The chain uses TRBV27 and TRBJ1-3, with no clear D. The CDR3 has 16 amino acids. Trimming removed 5 bases at V and 0 bases at J, with 14 bases between. Germline V lookup: CDR1 MNHEY, CDR2 SMNVEV (reference sequence). This chain's CDR3 is CASSKRTGSSGNTIYF. CDR3 DNA sequence: TGTGCCAGCAGTAAACGGACCGGGAGCTCTGGAAACACCATATATTTT.

The rearrangement joins TRBV6-1 to TRBJ2-7, with 14 bases fitting TRBD2. CDR3 length equals 14 residues. Germline CDR1 and CDR2: MNHNS and SASEGT. Unmatched junction bases numbered 2, after V lost 7 bases and J lost 3 bases. CDR3 DNA: TGTGCCAGCACCGGACTAGCGGGAGGCTACGAGCAGTACTTC. Amino acid sequence: CASTGLAGGYEQYF.

The V call is TRBV19, the J call TRBJ2-3; 7 bases are a match to TRBD1. CDR3 length equals 15 residues. After removal of 5 bases from V and 5 bases from J, the junction contained 10 bases not matched to a gene. In germline, CDR1 is LNHDA, CDR2 SQIVND (reference sequence). CDR3 sequence (DNA): TGTGCCAGTAGTTCACCGGGACAGTCTCAAGATACGCAGTATTTT. The encoded protein is CASSSPGQSQDTQYF.

J is TRBJ1-5 and V is TRBV7-2, with D maybe TRBD1 (6 bases). The CDR3 covers 14 residues. The V end was cut by 6 bases, the J end by 3 bases, with 12 bases between. CDR1 is SGHTA and CDR2 is FQGNSA in the germline V gene. The CDR3 loop reads CASSRTVLNQPQHF. The CDR3 DNA sequence: TGTGCCAGCAGTCGGACAGTTCTCAATCAGCCCCAGCATTTT. Full variable domain (outside the CDR3, taken from reference TRBV7-2 and TRBJ1-5): GAGVSQSPSNKVTEKGKDVELRCDPISGHTALYWYRQSLGQGLEFLIYFQGNSAPDKSGLPSDRFSAERTGGSVSTLTIQRTQQEDSAVYLCASSRTVLNQPQHFGDGTRLSIL.

V and J are TRBV28 and TRBJ2-1, with TRBD2 identical over 15 bases. CDR3 size: 17 residues. From germline, CDR1 is MDHEN and CDR2 SYDVKM. The V segment lost 6 bases and the J segment 1 base; nucleotides outside the gene matches: 4. The CDR3 loop reads CASRGLAGGVSYNEQFF. The CDR3 DNA sequence: TGTGCCAGCAGGGGACTAGCGGGGGGAGTTTCCTACAATGAGCAGTTCTTC.

The rearrangement joins TRBV5-1 to TRBJ2-3; 8 bases are shared with TRBD1. This CDR3 is built from 13 residues. The germline CDR1 and CDR2 sequences are SGHRS and YFSETQ. V was pared by 7 bases and J by 2 bases, with 3 bases of the junction left unmatched. The CDR3 region is CASRTGYTDTQYF. The CDR3 DNA follows: TGCGCCAGCCGGACAGGGTACACAGATACGCAGTATTTT. Based on the CDR3 plus reference TRBV5-1 and TRBJ2-3, the full variable domain is KAGVTQTPRYLIKTRGQQVTLSCSPISGHRSVSWYQQTPGQGLQFLFEYFSETQRNKGNFPGRFSGRQFSNSRSEMNVSTLELGDSALYLCASRTGYTDTQYFGPGTRLTVL.

The chain joins TRBV7-9 to TRBJ1-1; 9 bases are a match to TRBD1. This CDR3 has 16 amino acids. CDR1 is SEHNR, CDR2 FQNEAQ, per germline (reference sequence). J was trimmed by 0 bases and V by 0 bases; bases with no gene match: 2. The CDR3 loop reads CASSLADRGMNTEAFF. DNA for the CDR3: TGTGCCAGCAGCTTAGCTGACAGGGGGATGAACACTGAAGCTTTCTTT.

This chain links TRBV2 with TRBJ2-6; tentative D call: TRBD1 (6 bases). This CDR3 has 15 residues. Germline CDR1 SNHLY, CDR2 FYNNEI. Trimming shortened V by 6 bases and J by 4 bases, and 13 bases separated the two germline ends. Here the CDR3 reads CASRATGHGANVLTF. The CDR3 bases are TGTGCCAGCAGGGCCACAGGGCACGGGGCCAACGTCCTGACTTTC.

CDR3 coding DNA: TGTGCCAGCAGTGATCGGACATTCAGCTCTGGAAACACCATATATTTT. Translated, it gives CASSDRTFSSGNTIYF. This chain uses TRBV6-1 with TRBJ1-3; maybe TRBD1 (5 bases). Looked up from germline, CDR1 is MNHNS and CDR2 is SASEGT. The CDR3 runs to 16 residues. V shed 3 bases and J shed 0 bases, with 12 bases lying between them.

This rearrangement joins TRBV13 to TRBJ2-3; weak D call: TRBD2 (6 bases). CDR3 length: 15 residues. Germline V lookup: CDR1 PRHDT, CDR2 FYEKMQ (reference sequence). Between the trimmed V and J ends, which lost 4 bases and 1 base, there was a span of 12 bases. CDR3 loop: CASSSAVAGTDTQYF. The CDR3 DNA follows: TGTGCCAGCAGCTCCGCGGTAGCGGGCACAGATACGCAGTATTTT.

The chain recombines TRBV10-3 with TRBJ2-5; 12 bases are shared with TRBD2. V gave up 6 bases and J gave up 3 bases; unmatched junction bases: 8. The length of the CDR3 is 16 residues. Germline CDR1 reads ENHRY; CDR2 reads SYGVKD. Written as DNA, the CDR3 is TGTGCCATCAGCCCAGGACTAGCGGGGATGAAAGAGACCCAGTACTTC. It yields the protein CAISPGLAGMKETQYF.

This chain joins TRBV6-6 and TRBJ2-5; 10 nucleotides match TRBD2. The V gene's germline CDR1 is MNHNY and CDR2 SVGAGI (reference sequence). J lost 5 bases, V lost 6 bases, and 0 bases had no gene match. CDR3 length: 12 amino acids. As DNA, the CDR3 is TGTGCCAGCAGGACTAGCGGGGAGACCCAGTACTTC. This codes for CASRTSGETQYF.

The chain links TRBV6-5 to TRBJ1-4, with 7 bases lining up with TRBD1. V lost 0 bases, J lost 10 bases, and 11 bases stayed unmatched. From germline, CDR1 is MNHEY and CDR2 SVGAGI. The CDR3 runs 16 residues. CDR3 loop: CASSYSLGNHRGKLFF. The CDR3 region has the DNA TGTGCCAGCAGTTACTCGCTCGGGAACCACAGGGGAAAACTGTTTTTT.

This clone was recorded only once. CDR3: CASSPGGAQETQYF. The CDR3 DNA sequence: TGTGCCAGCAGTCCTGGGGGGGCCCAAGAGACCCAGTACTTC. The chain has TRBV28 and TRBJ2-5, with D perhaps matching TRBD2 (7 bases). Germline lookup yields CDR1 MDHEN and CDR2 SYDVKM. This CDR3 region has 14 residues. Trimming took off 5 bases at V and 1 base at J, with 11 bases between the two ends. Looking up the rest from reference TRBV28 and TRBJ2-5 gives the full variable domain: DVKVTQSSRYLVKRTGEKVFLECVQDMDHENMFWYRQDPGLGLRLIYFSYDVKMKEKGDIPEGYSVSREKKERFSLILESASTNQTSMYLCASSPGGAQETQYFGPGTRLLVL.

This chain uses TRBV11-3 with TRBJ2-7; 12 nucleotides match TRBD2. This CDR3 comprises 16 residues. J lost 6 bases, V lost 4 bases, and 10 bases had no gene match. The V gene's germline CDR1 is SGHNT and CDR2 YENEEA. The CDR3 sequence: CASSSEGRGLAGEQYF. CDR3 DNA sequence: TGTGCCAGCAGCTCGGAGGGTCGGGGACTAGCGGGCGAGCAGTACTTC.

The chain has TRBV7-9 and TRBJ2-5, with a weak D call TRBD2 (5 bases). Per the germline V gene, CDR1 is SEHNR and CDR2 is FQNEAQ (reference sequence). Trimming removed 3 bases at V and 5 bases at J, with 10 bases between. The CDR3 contains 13 residues. In nucleotides, the CDR3 is TGTGCCAGCAGCTTTAGTTCGGGGGAGACCCAGTACTTC. Amino acids: CASSFSSGETQYF.

The chain is built from TRBV28 and TRBJ1-5; no definite D call. The V gene lost 7 bases and the J gene lost 0 bases, with 10 bases spanning the gap. CDR1 and CDR2 from the germline V gene are MDHEN and SYDVKM. This CDR3 is built from 14 residues. CDR3 sequence (DNA): TGTGCCAGCAAATACAGTTATAGCAATCAGCCCCAGCATTTT. This translates into CASKYSYSNQPQHF. The complete variable domain, with remaining parts taken from reference TRBV28 and TRBJ1-5, reads DVKVTQSSRYLVKRTGEKVFLECVQDMDHENMFWYRQDPGLGLRLIYFSYDVKMKEKGDIPEGYSVSREKKERFSLILESASTNQTSMYLCASKYSYSNQPQHFGDGTRLSIL.

Here the CDR3 reads CASSLTSGTHQYF. For the CDR3, the DNA is TGTGCCAGCAGCCTCACATCCGGGACTCACCAGTACTTC. The V call is TRBV11-3, the J call TRBJ2-7; possible D gene TRBD2, 6 bases. V was clipped by 5 bases and J by 10 bases, with 18 bases between them. CDR3 length: 13 residues. CDR1 and CDR2 from the germline V gene are SGHNT and YENEEA.

CDR3 amino acids: CASRQGATDTQYF. As DNA, the CDR3 is TGTGCCAGTAGGCAGGGGGCGACAGATACGCAGTATTTT. The V call is TRBV19, the J call TRBJ2-3; 8 nucleotides agree with TRBD1. This CDR3 contains 13 residues. The germline V gene encodes CDR1 LNHDA and CDR2 SQIVND (reference sequence). With 6 bases clipped from V and 3 bases from J, the junction kept 2 bases outside the gene matches.